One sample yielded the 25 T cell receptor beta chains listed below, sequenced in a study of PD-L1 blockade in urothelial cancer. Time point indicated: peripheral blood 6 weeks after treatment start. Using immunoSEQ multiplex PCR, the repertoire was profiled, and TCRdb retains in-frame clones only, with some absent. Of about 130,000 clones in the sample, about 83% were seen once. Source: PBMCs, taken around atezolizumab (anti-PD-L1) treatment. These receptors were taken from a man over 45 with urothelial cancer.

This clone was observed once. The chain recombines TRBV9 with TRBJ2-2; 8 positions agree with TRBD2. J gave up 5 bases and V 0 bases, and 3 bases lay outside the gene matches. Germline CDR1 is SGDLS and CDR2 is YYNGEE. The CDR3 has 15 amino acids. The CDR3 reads CASSVAGRGTGELFF. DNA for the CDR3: TGTGCCAGCAGCGTAGCCGGGAGGGGGACCGGGGAGCTGTTTTTT.

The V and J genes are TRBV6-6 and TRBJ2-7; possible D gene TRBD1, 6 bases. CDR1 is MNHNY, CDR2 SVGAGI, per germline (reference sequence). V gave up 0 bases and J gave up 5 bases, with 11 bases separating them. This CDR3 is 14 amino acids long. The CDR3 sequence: CASSYSNRENEQYF. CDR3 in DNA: TGTGCCAGCAGTTACTCGAACAGGGAAAACGAGCAGTACTTC.

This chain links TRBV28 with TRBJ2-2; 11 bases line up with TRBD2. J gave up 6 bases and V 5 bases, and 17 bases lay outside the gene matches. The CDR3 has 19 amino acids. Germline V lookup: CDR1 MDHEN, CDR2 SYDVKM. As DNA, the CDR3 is TGTGCCAGCAGTGTCAGTTCGTCCGTTACTAGCGGGAGTGCCGGGGAGCTGTTTTTT. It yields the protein CASSVSSSVTSGSAGELFF.

The CDR3 spells CASSPGDYGYTF. DNA of the CDR3: TGTGCCAGCAGTCCAGGGGACTATGGCTACACCTTC. V and J are TRBV28 and TRBJ1-2; TRBD1 might be the D (6 bases). CDR1 is MDHEN and CDR2 is SYDVKM in the germline V gene. The CDR3 extends over 12 amino acids. Trimming removed 5 bases from V and 3 bases from J, with 7 bases in between.

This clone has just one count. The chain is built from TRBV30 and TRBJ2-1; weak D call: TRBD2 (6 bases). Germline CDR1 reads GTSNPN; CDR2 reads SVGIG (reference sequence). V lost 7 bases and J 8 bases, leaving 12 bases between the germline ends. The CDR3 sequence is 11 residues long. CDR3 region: CASKGLDEQFF. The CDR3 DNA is TGTGCCTCGAAGGGACTCGATGAGCAGTTCTTC.

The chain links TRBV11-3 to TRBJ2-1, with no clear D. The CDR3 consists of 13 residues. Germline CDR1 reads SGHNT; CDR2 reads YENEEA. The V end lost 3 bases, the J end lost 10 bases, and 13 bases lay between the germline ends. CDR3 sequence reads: CASSLTRPTEQFF. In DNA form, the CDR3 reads TGTGCCAGCAGCTTGACAAGGCCAACGGAGCAGTTCTTC.

In nucleotides, the CDR3 is TGTGCCAGCCGGAGCAGGGGTCGCACCTACGAGCAGTACTTC. Translating it yields CASRSRGRTYEQYF. The chain is built from TRBV28 and TRBJ2-7; tentative D call: TRBD1 (6 bases). This CDR3 region has 14 residues. V was trimmed by 8 bases and J by 2 bases, leaving 16 bases between them. Germline CDR1 reads MDHEN; CDR2 reads SYDVKM.

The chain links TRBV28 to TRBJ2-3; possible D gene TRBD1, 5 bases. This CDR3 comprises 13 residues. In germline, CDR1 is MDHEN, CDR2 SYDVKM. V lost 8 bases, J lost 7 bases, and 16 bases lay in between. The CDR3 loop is CASRQGFYNTQYF. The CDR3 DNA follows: TGTGCCAGCCGCCAGGGTTTCTACAATACGCAGTATTTT.

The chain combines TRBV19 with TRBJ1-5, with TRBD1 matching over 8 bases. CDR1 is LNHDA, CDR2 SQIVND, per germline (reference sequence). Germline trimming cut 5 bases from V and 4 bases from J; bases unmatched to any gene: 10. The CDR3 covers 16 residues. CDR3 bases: TGTGCCAGTAGTCCGAGGACAGGGTCCAGGAATCAGCCCCAGCATTTT. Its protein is CASSPRTGSRNQPQHF.

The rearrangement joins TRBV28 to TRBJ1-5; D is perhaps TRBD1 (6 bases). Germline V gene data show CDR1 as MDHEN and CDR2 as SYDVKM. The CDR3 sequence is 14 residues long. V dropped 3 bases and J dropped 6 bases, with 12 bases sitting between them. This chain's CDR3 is CASSFGQISQPQHF. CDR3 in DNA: TGTGCCAGCAGTTTTGGACAGATCTCTCAGCCCCAGCATTTT.

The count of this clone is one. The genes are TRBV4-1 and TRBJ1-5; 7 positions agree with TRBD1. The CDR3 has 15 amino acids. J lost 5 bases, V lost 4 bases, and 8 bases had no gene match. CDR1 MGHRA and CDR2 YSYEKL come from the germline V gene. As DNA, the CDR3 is TGCGCCAGCAGCCCTCTTGACAGGGCGGATCAGCCCCAGCATTTT. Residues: CASSPLDRADQPQHF.

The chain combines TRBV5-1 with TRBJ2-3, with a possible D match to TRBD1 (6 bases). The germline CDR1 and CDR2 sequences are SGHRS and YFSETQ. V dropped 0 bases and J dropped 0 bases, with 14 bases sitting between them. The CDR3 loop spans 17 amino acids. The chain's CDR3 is CASSLAVQGFSTDTQYF. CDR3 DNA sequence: TGCGCCAGCAGCTTGGCGGTACAGGGTTTTAGCACAGATACGCAGTATTTT. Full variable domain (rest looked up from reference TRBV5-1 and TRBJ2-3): KAGVTQTPRYLIKTRGQQVTLSCSPISGHRSVSWYQQTPGQGLQFLFEYFSETQRNKGNFPGRFSGRQFSNSRSEMNVSTLELGDSALYLCASSLAVQGFSTDTQYFGPGTRLTVL.

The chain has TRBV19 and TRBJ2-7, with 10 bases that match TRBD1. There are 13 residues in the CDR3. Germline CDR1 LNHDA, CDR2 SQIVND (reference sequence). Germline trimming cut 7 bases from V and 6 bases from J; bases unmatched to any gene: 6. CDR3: CASKPWTGGEQYF. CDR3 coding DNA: TGTGCCAGTAAACCCTGGACAGGGGGCGAGCAGTACTTC. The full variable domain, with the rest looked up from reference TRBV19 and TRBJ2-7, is DGGITQSPKYLFRKEGQNVTLSCEQNLNHDAMYWYRQDPGQGLRLIYYSQIVNDFQKGDIAEGYSVSREKKESFPLTVTSAQKNPTAFYLCASKPWTGGEQYFGPGTRLTVT.

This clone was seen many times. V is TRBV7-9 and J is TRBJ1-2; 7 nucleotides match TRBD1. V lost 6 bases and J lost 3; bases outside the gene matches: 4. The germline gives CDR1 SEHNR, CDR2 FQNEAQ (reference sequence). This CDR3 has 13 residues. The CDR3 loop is CASRLQGYYGYTF. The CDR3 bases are TGTGCCAGCAGATTACAGGGGTACTATGGCTACACCTTC.

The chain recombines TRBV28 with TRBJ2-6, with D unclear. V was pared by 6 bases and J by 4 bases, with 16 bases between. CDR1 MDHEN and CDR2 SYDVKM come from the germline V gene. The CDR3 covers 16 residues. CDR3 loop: CASRGPGTGGANVLTF. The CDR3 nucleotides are TGTGCCAGCAGGGGCCCAGGAACCGGAGGGGCCAACGTCCTGACTTTC.

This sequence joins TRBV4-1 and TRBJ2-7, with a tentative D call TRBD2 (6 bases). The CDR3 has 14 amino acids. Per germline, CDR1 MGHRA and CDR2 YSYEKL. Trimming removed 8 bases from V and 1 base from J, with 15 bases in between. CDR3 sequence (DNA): TGCGCCAGCCGAAGGACGGAGGGATCCTACGAGCAGTACTTC. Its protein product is CASRRTEGSYEQYF.

The CDR3 spells CASSIDLLLGAAYNEQFF. CDR3 nucleotide sequence: TGTGCCAGTAGTATAGATTTGCTTCTGGGGGCGGCCTACAATGAGCAGTTCTTC. The gene calls are TRBV19 and TRBJ2-1, with a tentative D call TRBD1 (6 bases). There are 18 residues in the CDR3. Per germline, CDR1 LNHDA and CDR2 SQIVND (reference sequence). Between the trimmed V and J ends, which lost 0 bases and 2 bases, there was a span of 17 bases.

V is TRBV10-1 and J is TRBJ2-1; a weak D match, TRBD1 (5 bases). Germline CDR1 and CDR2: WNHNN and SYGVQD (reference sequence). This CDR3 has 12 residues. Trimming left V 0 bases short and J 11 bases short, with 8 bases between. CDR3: CASSESQGKQFF. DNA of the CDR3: TGCGCCAGCAGTGAGTCCCAGGGCAAGCAGTTCTTC.

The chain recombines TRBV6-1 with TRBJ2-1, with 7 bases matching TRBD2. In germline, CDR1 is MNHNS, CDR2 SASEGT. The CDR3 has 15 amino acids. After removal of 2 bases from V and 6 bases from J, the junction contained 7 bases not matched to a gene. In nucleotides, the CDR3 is TGTGCCAGCAGTGAACTGGCGGGGGTCCCCAATGAGCAGTTCTTC. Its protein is CASSELAGVPNEQFF.

CDR3 sequence (DNA): TGTGCCAGCAGCTCCCAATTCAATCAGCCCCAGCATTTT. Translated: CASSSQFNQPQHF. This sequence joins TRBV7-2 and TRBJ1-5; no firm D call. With 4 bases removed from V and 3 bases from J, the gap between germline ends came to 7 bases. Per the germline V gene, CDR1 is SGHTA and CDR2 is FQGNSA. This CDR3 has 13 amino acids.

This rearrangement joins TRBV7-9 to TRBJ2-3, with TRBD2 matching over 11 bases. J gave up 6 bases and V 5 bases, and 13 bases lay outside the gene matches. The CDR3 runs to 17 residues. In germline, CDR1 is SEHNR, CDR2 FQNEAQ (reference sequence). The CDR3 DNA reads TGTGCCAGCAGCATCCCCCACACTAGCGGGAGTTCGGATACGCAGTATTTT. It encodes CASSIPHTSGSSDTQYF.

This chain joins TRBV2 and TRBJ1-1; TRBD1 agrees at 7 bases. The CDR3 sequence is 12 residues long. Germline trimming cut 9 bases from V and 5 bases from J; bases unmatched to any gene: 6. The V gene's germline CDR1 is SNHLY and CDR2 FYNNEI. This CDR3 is CASSRGLTEAFF. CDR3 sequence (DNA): TGTGCCAGTTCCAGGGGGTTAACTGAAGCTTTCTTT.

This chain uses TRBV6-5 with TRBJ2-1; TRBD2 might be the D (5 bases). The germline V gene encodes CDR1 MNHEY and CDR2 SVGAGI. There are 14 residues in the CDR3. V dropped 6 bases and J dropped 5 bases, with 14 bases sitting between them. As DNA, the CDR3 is TGTGCCAGCAGGAAACAAGCGACTAACAATGAGCAGTTCTTC. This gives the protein CASRKQATNNEQFF.

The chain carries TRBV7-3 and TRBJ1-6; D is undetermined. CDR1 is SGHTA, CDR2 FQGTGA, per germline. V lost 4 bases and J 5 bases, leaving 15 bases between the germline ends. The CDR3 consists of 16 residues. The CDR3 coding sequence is TGTGCCAGCAGCTCGCTTGGCCCCGGGAATAATTCACCCCTCCACTTT. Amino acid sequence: CASSSLGPGNNSPLHF.

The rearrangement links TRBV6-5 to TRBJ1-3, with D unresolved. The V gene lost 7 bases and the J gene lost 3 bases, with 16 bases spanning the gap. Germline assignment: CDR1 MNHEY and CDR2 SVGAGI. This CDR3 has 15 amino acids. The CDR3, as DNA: TGTGCCAGCACCACCCTCGGGAGCAATGGAAACACCATATATTTT. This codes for CASTTLGSNGNTIYF.